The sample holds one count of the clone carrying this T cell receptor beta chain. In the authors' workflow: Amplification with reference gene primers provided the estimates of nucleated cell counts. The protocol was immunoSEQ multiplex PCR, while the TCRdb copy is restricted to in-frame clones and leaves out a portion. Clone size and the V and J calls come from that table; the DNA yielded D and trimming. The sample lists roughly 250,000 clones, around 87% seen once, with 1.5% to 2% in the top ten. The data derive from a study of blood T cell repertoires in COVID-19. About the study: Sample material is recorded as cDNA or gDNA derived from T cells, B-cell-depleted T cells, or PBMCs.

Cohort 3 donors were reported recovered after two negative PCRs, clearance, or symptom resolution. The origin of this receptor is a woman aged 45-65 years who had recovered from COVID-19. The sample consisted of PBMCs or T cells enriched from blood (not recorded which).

The chain's CDR3 is CASRPSRGTNQPQHF. In DNA form, the CDR3 reads TGTGCCAGCAGACCCAGTAGAGGGACTAATCAGCCCCAGCATTTT. The chain is built from TRBV28 and TRBJ1-5; possible D gene TRBD1, 5 bases. The V and J ends lost 6 bases and 4 bases respectively, with 16 bases between them. CDR1 MDHEN and CDR2 SYDVKM come from the germline V gene. The CDR3 spans 15 residues.